These 14 T cell receptor beta chains originate from one sample sequenced in a study of breast tumors, draining lymph nodes, adjacent tissues. MiXCR, applied by TCRdb to the multiplex PCR reads, yields one record per CDR3 protein. The repertoire consists of some 85,000 distinct CDR3 sequences, with around 28% occurring once and the leading ten covering over 8%. Breast cancer patients provided tissue from their axillary draining lymph nodes. The sequencing sample was made of axillary lymph node tissue. Every receptor here comes from a female donor with breast cancer. Some clones in this sample may be carry-over from other donors' samples.

The V and J genes are TRBV6-1 and TRBJ2-2, with 10 bases matching TRBD2. Germline CDR1 reads MNHNS; CDR2 reads SASEGT. The CDR3 sequence is 16 residues long. The junction had 5 bases not matched to a gene; V was cut back by 5 bases and J by 2 bases. The CDR3 nucleotides read TGTGCCAGCAGTTGGATACTAGCGGGAAACACCGGGGAGCTGTTTTTT. It yields the protein CASSWILAGNTGELFF.

In its sample, this clonotype was seen many times. The chain is built from TRBV12-3 or TRBV12-4 and TRBJ2-7; tentatively, D is TRBD1 (5 bases). Between the trimmed V and J ends, which lost 3 bases and 3 bases, there was a span of 9 bases. The CDR3 is 13 residues long. The DNA of the CDR3 is TGTGCCAGCAGTTTGGACACATTCTACGAGCAGTACTTC. This codes for CASSLDTFYEQYF.

There are many counts of this clonotype. The chain links TRBV7-9 to TRBJ1-2, with TRBD1 matching 7 bases. The CDR3 consists of 15 residues. The V gene's germline CDR1 is SEHNR and CDR2 FQNEAQ (reference sequence). The V and J ends lost 2 bases and 5 bases, in that order; junction bases with no gene match: 8. The CDR3 loop is CASSLQPRGGYGYTF. The CDR3 bases are TGTGCCAGCAGCTTACAACCCAGGGGGGGATATGGCTACACCTTC.

The chain has TRBV20-1 and TRBJ2-7; TRBD2 agrees at 15 bases. CDR1 DFQATT and CDR2 SNEGSKA come from the germline V gene (reference sequence). This CDR3 is 20 amino acids long. With V trimmed by 3 bases and J by 5 bases, 20 bases remained unmatched. CDR3 loop: CSARMGLAGGFGFTSDEQYF. The CDR3 nucleotides read TGCAGTGCTAGGATGGGACTAGCGGGAGGATTCGGATTCACATCAGACGAGCAGTACTTC.

At least ten counts were recorded for this clonotype. The rearrangement joins TRBV7-3 to TRBJ2-3; 8 bases fit TRBD2. This CDR3 spans 16 amino acids. V was clipped by 3 bases and J by 6 bases; unmatched bases: 11. Germline V gene lookup returns CDR1 SGHTA and CDR2 FQGTGA. CDR3 region: CASSFWASGPHDTQYF. The DNA for the CDR3 is TGTGCCAGCAGCTTTTGGGCTAGCGGGCCACATGATACGCAGTATTTT.

The rearrangement links TRBV20-1 to TRBJ1-5, with D uncertain. Trimming removed 3 bases from V and 5 bases from J, with 8 bases in between. Germline values: CDR1 DFQATT, CDR2 SNEGSKA (reference sequence). CDR3 length: 12 amino acids. As DNA, the CDR3 is TGCAGTGCTAGTAGAGGGTATCAGCCCCAGCATTTT. Translation gives CSASRGYQPQHF.

This clonotype was seen at least ten times. The chain joins TRBV29-1 to TRBJ2-7; D may correspond to TRBD1 or TRBD2 (5 bases each). CDR1 is SQVTM, CDR2 ANQGSEA, per germline. V was clipped by 4 bases and J by 6 bases, with 10 bases between them. The CDR3 sequence is 11 residues long. The CDR3 protein is CSVGEGPEQYF. Written as DNA, the CDR3 is TGCAGCGTTGGAGAGGGGCCCGAGCAGTACTTC.

Ten or more counts support this clonotype. The V gene is TRBV7-6, the J gene TRBJ2-3; 9 bases match TRBD2. The CDR3 sequence is 15 residues long. The ends lost 8 bases at V and 5 bases at J; junction bases unmatched: 11. Germline V lookup: CDR1 SGHVS, CDR2 FNYEAQ. The CDR3 DNA reads as TGTGCCAGCGCGGAGAGGCTAGCGGGGAAAGATACGCAGTATTTT. This encodes CASAERLAGKDTQYF.

Comments on this clonotype: A much larger clone differs from this one at a single base, so this may be a read error. The rearrangement links TRBV11-2 to TRBJ1-1; D not resolved. Germline loops: CDR1 SGHAT, CDR2 FQNNGV. There are 13 residues in the CDR3. V lost 0 bases, J lost 3 bases, and 5 bases lay in between. The CDR3 is CASSLERDTEAFF. CDR3 nucleotide sequence: TGTGCCAGCAGCTTAGAGAGGGACACTGAAGCTTTCTTT.

This clonotype was picked up many times. CDR3 protein: CASSLAKTGANEKLFF. The DNA for the CDR3 is TGTGCCAGCAGTTTAGCCAAGACAGGGGCTAATGAAAAACTGTTTTTT. This chain uses TRBV12-3 or TRBV12-4 with TRBJ1-4, with 8 bases identical to TRBD1. Trimming at V came to 0 bases and at J to 3 bases, leaving 3 bases not matched to a gene. The CDR3 covers 16 residues.

The sample holds many counts of this clonotype. The chain is built from TRBV4-2 and TRBJ1-4, with D hard to call. Germline lookup yields CDR1 LGHNA and CDR2 YNFKEQ. This CDR3 has 15 amino acids. Between the trimmed V and J ends, which lost 1 base and 7 bases, there was a span of 13 bases. CDR3 in amino acids: CASSQGGGRGEKLFF. The CDR3 DNA follows: TGTGCCAGCAGCCAAGGAGGCGGACGTGGTGAAAAACTGTTTTTT.

This chain uses TRBV6-2 or TRBV6-3 with TRBJ2-2; a possible D gene is TRBD2 (6 bases). Germline loops: CDR1 MNHEY, CDR2 SVGEGT. The CDR3 has 14 amino acids. V was cut by 5 bases and J by 3 bases, with 10 bases left in between. The DNA for the CDR3 is TGTGCCAGCAGTCACGGGGGTCACACCGGGGAGCTGTTTTTT. Protein product: CASSHGGHTGELFF.

The table lists this clonotype with many counts. The rearrangement uses TRBV19 and TRBJ2-3, with no clear D. The CDR3 covers 14 residues. Germline CDR1 reads LNHDA; CDR2 reads SQIVND (reference sequence). Trimming took off 5 bases at V and 0 bases at J, with 9 bases between the two ends. The CDR3 region is CASSVTDSTDTQYF. CDR3 nucleotides: TGTGCCAGTAGTGTAACGGACAGCACAGATACGCAGTATTTT.

This clonotype has a single count. The chain joins TRBV20-1 to TRBJ1-3, with unresolved D. Germline V gene sequence: CDR1 DFQATT, CDR2 SNEGSKA (reference sequence). The CDR3 spans 11 residues. V lost 1 base to trimming and J lost 8 bases, with 6 bases between them. CDR3 loop: CSARAQYTIYF. The CDR3 DNA follows: TGCAGTGCTAGAGCCCAGTACACCATATATTTT.